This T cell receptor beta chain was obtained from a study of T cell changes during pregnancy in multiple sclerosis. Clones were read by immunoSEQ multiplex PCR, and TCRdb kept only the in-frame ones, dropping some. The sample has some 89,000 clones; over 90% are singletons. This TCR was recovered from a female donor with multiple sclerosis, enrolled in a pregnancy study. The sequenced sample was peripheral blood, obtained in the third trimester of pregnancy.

In DNA, the CDR3 is TGTGCCAGCAGCTTACAGGAAAACACCATATATTTT. Translating gives CASSLQENTIYF. The chain uses TRBV13 and TRBJ1-3, with D uncertain. This CDR3 comprises 12 residues. Trimming removed 2 bases from V and 6 bases from J, with 5 bases in between. CDR1 and CDR2 (germline): PRHDT, FYEKMQ (reference sequence).